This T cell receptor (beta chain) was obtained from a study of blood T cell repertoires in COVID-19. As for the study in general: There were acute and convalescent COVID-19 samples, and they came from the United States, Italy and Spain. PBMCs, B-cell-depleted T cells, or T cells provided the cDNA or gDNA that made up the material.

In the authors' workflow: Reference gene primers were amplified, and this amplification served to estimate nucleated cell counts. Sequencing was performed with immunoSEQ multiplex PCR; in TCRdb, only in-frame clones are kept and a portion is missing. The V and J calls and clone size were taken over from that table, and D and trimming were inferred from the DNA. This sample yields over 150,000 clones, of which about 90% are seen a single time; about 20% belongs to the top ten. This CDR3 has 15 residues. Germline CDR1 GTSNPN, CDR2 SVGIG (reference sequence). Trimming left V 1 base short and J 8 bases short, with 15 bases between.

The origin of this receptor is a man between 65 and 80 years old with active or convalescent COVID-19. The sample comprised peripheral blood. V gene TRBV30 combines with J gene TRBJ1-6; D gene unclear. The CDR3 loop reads CAWSAQSSRDSPLHF. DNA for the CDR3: TGTGCCTGGAGTGCGCAGTCCTCGCGGGATTCACCCCTCCACTTT.